This T cell receptor beta chain was sequenced during a study of cytomegalovirus exposure and HLA in healthy donors. Study-wide context: In terms of ancestry, the Caucasian-associated cluster contained about 80% of the approximately 400 genotyped donors.

The CDR3 runs 24 residues. CDR1 and CDR2 from the germline V gene are LGHNA and YNFKEQ. J was trimmed by 0 bases and V by 2 bases; bases with no gene match: 25. The PCR was carried out with 60 Vbeta primers and 13 Jbeta primers. TCRdb's table, derived via immunoSEQ multiplex PCR, lists solely in-frame clones and lacks some. The sample records some 190,000 clones, around 80% being singletons. This TCR was sampled from a man aged 18 to 30 in good health and CMV-seronegative. Input material: PBMCs. The genes are TRBV4-2 and TRBJ2-3; 11 positions agree with TRBD2. CDR3 amino acids: CASSQLPGTSGLTSGGTSTDTQYF. DNA for the CDR3: TGTGCCAGCAGCCAATTACCCGGGACTAGCGGATTAACTAGTGGAGGGACTAGCACAGATACGCAGTATTTT.